The T cell receptor (beta chain) under discussion was sequenced for a study of CD8+CD57+ T cells in acquired aplastic anemia. Across the whole study: Sorted CD4+ and CD8+ cells gave a mean 3.2 ug DNA, range roughly 0.2 to 27.4 ug.

Genomic DNA constituted the template upon which TCR beta VDJ and CDR3 profiling was performed. TCRdb re-derived calls from the reads in MiXCR, one entry per CDR3 protein. Found here are 200,000 or so distinct CDR3 sequences, 55% to 65% of them singletons; the top ten hold around 58%. Those patients picked for sequencing had displayed CD8+CD57+ cell expansion on flow cytometry. This CDR3 is 12 amino acids long. Trimming left V 5 bases short and J 10 bases short, with 9 bases between. Germline V gene sequence: CDR1 SEHNR, CDR2 FQNEAQ (reference sequence). The sequence was collected from a human donor with aplastic anemia. Specimen: sorted CD4+, CD8+, or CD8+CD57+ T cells (not recorded which) from PBMCs. The chain combines TRBV7-9 with TRBJ1-6, with D tentatively TRBD1 (5 bases). CDR3 nucleotides: TGTGCCAGCAGCAGCGACAGCTCACCCCTCCACTTT. This translates into CASSSDSSPLHF.